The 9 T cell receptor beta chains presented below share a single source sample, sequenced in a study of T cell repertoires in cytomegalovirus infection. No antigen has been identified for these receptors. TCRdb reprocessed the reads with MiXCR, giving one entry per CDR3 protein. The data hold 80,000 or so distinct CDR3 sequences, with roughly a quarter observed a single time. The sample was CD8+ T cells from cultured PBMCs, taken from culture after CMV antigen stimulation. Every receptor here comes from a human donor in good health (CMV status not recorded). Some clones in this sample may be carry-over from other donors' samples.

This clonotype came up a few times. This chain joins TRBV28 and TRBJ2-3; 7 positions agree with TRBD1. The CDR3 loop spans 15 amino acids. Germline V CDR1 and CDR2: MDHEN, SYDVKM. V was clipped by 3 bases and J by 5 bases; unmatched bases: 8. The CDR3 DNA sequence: TGTGCCAGCAGTTTGGGGGACAGTTTCATAGATACGCAGTATTTT. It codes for CASSLGDSFIDTQYF.

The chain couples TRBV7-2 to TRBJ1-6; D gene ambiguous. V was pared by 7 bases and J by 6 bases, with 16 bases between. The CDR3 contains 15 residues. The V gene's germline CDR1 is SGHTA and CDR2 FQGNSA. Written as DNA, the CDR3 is TGTGCCAGCACCTCCTTAGGGCTTTCTAATTCACCCCTCCACTTT. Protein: CASTSLGLSNSPLHF. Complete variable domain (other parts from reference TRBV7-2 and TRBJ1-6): GAGVSQSPSNKVTEKGKDVELRCDPISGHTALYWYRQSLGQGLEFLIYFQGNSAPDKSGLPSDRFSAERTGGSVSTLTIQRTQQEDSAVYLCASTSLGLSNSPLHFGNGTRLTVT.

The chain's CDR3 is CASSGGGNEKLFF. CDR3 sequence (DNA): TGTGCCAGCAGTGGGGGTGGGAATGAAAAACTGTTTTTT. The rearrangement links TRBV6-1 to TRBJ1-4, with unresolved D. The length of the CDR3 is 13 residues. Germline V CDR1 and CDR2: MNHNS, SASEGT. V shed 4 bases and J shed 5 bases, with 8 bases lying between them.

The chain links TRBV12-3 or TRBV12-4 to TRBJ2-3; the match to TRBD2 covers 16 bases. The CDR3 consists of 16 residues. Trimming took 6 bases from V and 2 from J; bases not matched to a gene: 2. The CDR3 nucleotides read TGTGCCAGCAGGGGACTAGCGGGGGGGAACACAGATACGCAGTATTTT. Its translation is CASRGLAGGNTDTQYF.

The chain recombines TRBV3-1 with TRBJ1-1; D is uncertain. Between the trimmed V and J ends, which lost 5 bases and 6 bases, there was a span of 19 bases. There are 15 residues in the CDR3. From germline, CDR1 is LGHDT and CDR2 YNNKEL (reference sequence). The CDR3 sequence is CASSSSPVPSAEAFF. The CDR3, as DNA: TGTGCCAGCAGCTCCTCTCCGGTCCCGAGCGCTGAAGCTTTCTTT.

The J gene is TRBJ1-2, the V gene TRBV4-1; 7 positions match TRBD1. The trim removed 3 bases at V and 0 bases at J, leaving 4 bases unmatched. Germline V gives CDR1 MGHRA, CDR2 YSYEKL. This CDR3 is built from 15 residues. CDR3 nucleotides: TGCGCCAGCAGCCAGAAGGGACAGACTAACTATGGCTACACCTTC. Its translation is CASSQKGQTNYGYTF.

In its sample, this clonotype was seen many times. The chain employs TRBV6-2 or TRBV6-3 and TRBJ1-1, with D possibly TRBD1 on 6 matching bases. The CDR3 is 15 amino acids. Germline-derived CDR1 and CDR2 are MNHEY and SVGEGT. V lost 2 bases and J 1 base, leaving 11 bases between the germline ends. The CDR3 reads CASSYATGRNTEAFF. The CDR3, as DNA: TGTGCCAGCAGTTACGCAACAGGGAGGAACACTGAAGCTTTCTTT.

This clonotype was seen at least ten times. CDR3 in DNA: TGTGCCAGCAGCTTTAGCGGGACCACCTACAATGAGCAGTTCTTC. It codes for CASSFSGTTYNEQFF. The J gene is TRBJ2-1, the V gene TRBV5-4; 8 bases align to TRBD2. CDR1 SGHNT and CDR2 YYREEE come from the germline V gene (reference sequence). The CDR3 contains 15 residues. V was clipped by 2 bases and J by 2 bases; unmatched bases: 3.

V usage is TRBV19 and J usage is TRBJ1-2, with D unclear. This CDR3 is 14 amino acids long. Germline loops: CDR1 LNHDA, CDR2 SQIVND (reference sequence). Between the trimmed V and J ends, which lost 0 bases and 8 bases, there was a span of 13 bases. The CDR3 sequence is CASSIDRGSGGYTF. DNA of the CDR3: TGTGCCAGTAGTATAGACCGAGGATCTGGGGGCTACACCTTC. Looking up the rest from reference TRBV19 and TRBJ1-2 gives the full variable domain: DGGITQSPKYLFRKEGQNVTLSCEQNLNHDAMYWYRQDPGQGLRLIYYSQIVNDFQKGDIAEGYSVSREKKESFPLTVTSAQKNPTAFYLCASSIDRGSGGYTFGSGTRLTVV.